The T cell receptor (beta chain) under discussion was sequenced for a study of OX40 agonist ivuxolimab in advanced cancers. Germline lookup yields CDR1 PRHDT and CDR2 FYEKMQ (reference sequence). CDR3 length equals 14 residues. Trimming removed 6 bases at V and 0 bases at J, with 12 bases between. Patients were ruled out by autoimmune disease history or systemic immunosuppression. Sequencing was performed with immunoSEQ multiplex PCR; in TCRdb, only in-frame clones are kept and a portion is missing. This table holds about 45,000 clones, roughly 80% found once. This TCR derives from an adult with an advanced solid tumor such as melanoma, head and neck, liver or kidney cancer. The V gene is TRBV13, the J gene TRBJ2-7, with D possibly being TRBD1 (6 bases). Material: CD4+ or CD8+ T cells sorted from blood, obtained in a trial of the OX40 agonist ivuxolimab. The CDR3 region has the DNA TGTGCCAGCAGGCGGACAGCCAGCTCCTACGAGCAGTACTTC. Translated: CASRRTASSYEQYF.